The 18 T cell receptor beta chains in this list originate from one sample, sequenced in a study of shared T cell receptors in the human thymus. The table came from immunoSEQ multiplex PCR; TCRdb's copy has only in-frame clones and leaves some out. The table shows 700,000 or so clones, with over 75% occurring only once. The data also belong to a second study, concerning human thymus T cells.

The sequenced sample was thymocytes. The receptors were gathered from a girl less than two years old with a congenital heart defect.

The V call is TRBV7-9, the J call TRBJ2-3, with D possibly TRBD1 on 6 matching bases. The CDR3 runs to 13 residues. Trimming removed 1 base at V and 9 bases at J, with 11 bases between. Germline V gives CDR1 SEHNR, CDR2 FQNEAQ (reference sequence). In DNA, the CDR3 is TGTGCCAGCAGCTTAGGGGGGCCGGGGACGCAGTATTTT. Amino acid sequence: CASSLGGPGTQYF.

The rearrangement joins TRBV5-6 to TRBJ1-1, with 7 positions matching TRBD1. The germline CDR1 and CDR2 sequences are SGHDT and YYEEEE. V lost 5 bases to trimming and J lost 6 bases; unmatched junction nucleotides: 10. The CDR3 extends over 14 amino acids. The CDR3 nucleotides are TGTGCCAGCAGATCCGACAGGGTCGGGCCTGAAGCTTTCTTT. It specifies CASRSDRVGPEAFF.

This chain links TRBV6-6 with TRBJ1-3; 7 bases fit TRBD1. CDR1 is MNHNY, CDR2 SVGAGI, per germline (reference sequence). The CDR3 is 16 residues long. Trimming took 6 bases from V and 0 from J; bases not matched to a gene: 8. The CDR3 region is CASRTGSLRSGNTIYF. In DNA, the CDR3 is TGTGCCAGCAGGACAGGGTCCCTCCGCTCTGGAAACACCATATATTTT.

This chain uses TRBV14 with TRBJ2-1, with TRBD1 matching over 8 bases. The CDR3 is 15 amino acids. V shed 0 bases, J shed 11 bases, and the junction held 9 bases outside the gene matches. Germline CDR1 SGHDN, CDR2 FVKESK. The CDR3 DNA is TGTGCCAGCAGCCAAGAGTCACAGGGGGTGGGACAGCAGTTCTTC. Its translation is CASSQESQGVGQQFF.

CDR3 nucleotide sequence: TGTGCCAGTAGTATCCCCCCGGGACAGGGTAGCACAGATACGCAGTATTTT. This encodes CASSIPPGQGSTDTQYF. The V and J genes are TRBV19 and TRBJ2-3; 9 nucleotides align to TRBD1. Germline V CDR1 and CDR2: LNHDA, SQIVND (reference sequence). V was clipped by 3 bases and J by 0 bases; unmatched bases: 7. The CDR3 is 17 residues long.

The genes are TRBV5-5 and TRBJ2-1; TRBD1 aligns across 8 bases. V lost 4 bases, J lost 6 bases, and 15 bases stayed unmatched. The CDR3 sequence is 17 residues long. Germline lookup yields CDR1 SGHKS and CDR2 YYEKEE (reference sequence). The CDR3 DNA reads TGTGCCAGCAGCCGTCCCGGGACAGGAGGATCGGCCAATGAGCAGTTCTTC. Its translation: CASSRPGTGGSANEQFF.

Written as DNA, the CDR3 is TGCAGCGTTGAAGGGCGGTCGGGGAACACTGAAGCTTTCTTT. This encodes CSVEGRSGNTEAFF. V usage is TRBV29-1 and J usage is TRBJ1-1; no firm D call. The CDR3 is 14 amino acids. V gave up 1 base and J gave up 1 base, with 10 bases separating them. The germline V gene encodes CDR1 SQVTM and CDR2 ANQGSEA.

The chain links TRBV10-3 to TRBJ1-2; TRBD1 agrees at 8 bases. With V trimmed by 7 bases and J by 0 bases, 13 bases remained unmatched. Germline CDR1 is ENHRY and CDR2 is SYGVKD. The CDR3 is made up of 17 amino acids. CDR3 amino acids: CAITPTGVPPPNYGYTF. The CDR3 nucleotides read TGTGCCATCACCCCGACAGGGGTCCCTCCCCCTAACTATGGCTACACCTTC.

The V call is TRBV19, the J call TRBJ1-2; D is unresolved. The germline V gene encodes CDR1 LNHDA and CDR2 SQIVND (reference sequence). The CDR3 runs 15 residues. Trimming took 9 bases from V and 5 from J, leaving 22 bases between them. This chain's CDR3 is CASSPWTRLSYGYTF. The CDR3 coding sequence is TGTGCCAGCAGCCCGTGGACCAGACTATCATATGGCTACACCTTC.

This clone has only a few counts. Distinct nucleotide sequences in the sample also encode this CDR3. The CDR3 DNA reads TGCGCCAGCAGCTCTGACAGGGGCAACACTGAAGCTTTCTTT. This codes for CASSSDRGNTEAFF. The chain is built from TRBV5-1 and TRBJ1-1; 8 bases are a match to TRBD1. This CDR3 has 14 amino acids. Germline assignment: CDR1 SGHRS and CDR2 YFSETQ. After removal of 3 bases from V and 2 bases from J, the junction contained 3 bases not matched to a gene.

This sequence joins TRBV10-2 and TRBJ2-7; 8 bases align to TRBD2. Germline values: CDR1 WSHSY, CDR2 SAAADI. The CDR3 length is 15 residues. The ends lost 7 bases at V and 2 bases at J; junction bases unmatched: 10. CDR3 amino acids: CASIRSGGLTYEQYF. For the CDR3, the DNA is TGCGCCAGCATACGGTCGGGGGGGCTGACCTACGAGCAGTACTTC.

The CDR3 region is CASSVSCRPGTGIYNEQFF. CDR3 bases: TGTGCCAGCAGTGTCTCCTGCCGTCCCGGGACAGGGATTTACAATGAGCAGTTCTTC. The chain has TRBV6-1 and TRBJ2-1; the match to TRBD1 covers 9 bases. V shed 4 bases and J 4 bases; nucleotides not matched to a gene: 17. Germline values: CDR1 MNHNS, CDR2 SASEGT. CDR3 length: 19 residues.

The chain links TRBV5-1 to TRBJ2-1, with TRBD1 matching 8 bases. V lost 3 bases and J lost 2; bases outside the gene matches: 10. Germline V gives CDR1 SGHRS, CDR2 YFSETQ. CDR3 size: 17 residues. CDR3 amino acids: CASSSRTGPITYNEQFF. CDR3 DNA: TGCGCCAGCAGCTCGCGGACAGGGCCAATCACCTACAATGAGCAGTTCTTC.

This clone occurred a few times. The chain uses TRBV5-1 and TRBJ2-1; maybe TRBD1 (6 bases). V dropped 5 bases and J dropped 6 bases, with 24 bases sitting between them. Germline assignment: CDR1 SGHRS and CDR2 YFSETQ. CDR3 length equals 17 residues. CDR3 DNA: TGCGCCAGCAGGACCCCGGGTGGGGGCGAAGCTGGCAATGAGCAGTTCTTC. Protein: CASRTPGGGEAGNEQFF.

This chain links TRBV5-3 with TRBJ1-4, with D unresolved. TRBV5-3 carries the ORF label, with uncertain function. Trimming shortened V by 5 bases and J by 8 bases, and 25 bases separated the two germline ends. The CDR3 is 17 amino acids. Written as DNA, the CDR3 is TGTGCCAGAAGGGGCTTACTTATACACGTTACGGTAGAAAAACTGTTTTTT. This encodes CARRGLLIHVTVEKLFF.

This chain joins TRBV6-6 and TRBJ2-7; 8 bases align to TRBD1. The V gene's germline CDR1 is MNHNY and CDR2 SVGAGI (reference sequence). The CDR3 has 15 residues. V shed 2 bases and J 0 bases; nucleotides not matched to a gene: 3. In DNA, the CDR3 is TGTGCCAGCAGTTACGGGGACAGGCCCTCCTACGAGCAGTACTTC. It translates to CASSYGDRPSYEQYF.

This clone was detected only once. The CDR3 protein is CASSSAVNEKLFF. The CDR3 nucleotides read TGTGCCAGCAGCTCAGCCGTTAATGAAAAACTGTTTTTT. This sequence joins TRBV7-2 and TRBJ1-4; D uncertain. There are 13 residues in the CDR3. Trimming took 4 bases from V and 4 from J, leaving 7 bases between them. Germline V lookup: CDR1 SGHTA, CDR2 FQGNSA.

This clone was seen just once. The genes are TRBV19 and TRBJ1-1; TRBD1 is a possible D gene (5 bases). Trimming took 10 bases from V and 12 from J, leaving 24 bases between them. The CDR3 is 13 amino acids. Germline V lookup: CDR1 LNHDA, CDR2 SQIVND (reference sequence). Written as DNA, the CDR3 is TGTGCCACCCGGACGGGAGCGGGGCACTGGTCTTTCTTT. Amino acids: CATRTGAGHWSFF.